This passage covers 4 T cell receptor beta chains from one sample sequenced in a study of control samples from healthy donors and cancer patients. TCRdb's table, derived via immunoSEQ multiplex PCR, lists solely in-frame clones and lacks some. Found here are around 140,000 clones, 94% of them singletons; the top ten hold 13%. Sequenced sample: blood. These receptors all come from a middle-aged man in good health.

V gene TRBV6-5 combines with J gene TRBJ1-1; D may be TRBD1 (6 bases). V was clipped by 7 bases and J by 3 bases, with 15 bases between them. Looked up from germline, CDR1 is MNHEY and CDR2 is SVGAGI. The CDR3 is 14 residues long. The CDR3 here is CASTAGGLDTEAFF. In nucleotides, the CDR3 is TGTGCCAGCACCGCGGGGGGGCTGGACACTGAAGCTTTCTTT.

The chain links TRBV19 to TRBJ1-5, with D perhaps TRBD1 (5 bases). The CDR3 is made up of 14 amino acids. The ends were cut back, 6 bases at V and 3 bases at J, with 12 bases in the middle. Looked up from germline, CDR1 is LNHDA and CDR2 is SQIVND (reference sequence). The CDR3: CASSLGQYNQPQHF. The CDR3 coding sequence is TGTGCCAGTAGCTTGGGGCAGTACAATCAGCCCCAGCATTTT.

In nucleotides, the CDR3 is TGTGCCAGCAGCCAGGGGCAGGCTGAAAAACTGTTTTTT. It codes for CASSQGQAEKLFF. The chain is built from TRBV5-5 and TRBJ1-4; possible D gene TRBD1, 6 bases. This CDR3 is built from 13 residues. The germline gives CDR1 SGHKS, CDR2 YYEKEE (reference sequence). V gave up 4 bases and J gave up 7 bases, with 11 bases separating them.

This sequence joins TRBV5-7 and TRBJ2-6; D ambiguous. TRBV5-7 is given ORF status, its function remaining uncertain. This CDR3 is built from 16 residues. Trimming removed 0 bases at V and 0 bases at J, with 7 bases between. The CDR3, as DNA: TGTGCCAGCAGCTTGGGTTCCGCCTCTGGGGCCAACGTCCTGACTTTC. Protein product: CASSLGSASGANVLTF.